This passage covers 26 T cell receptor beta chains from one sample sequenced in a study of blood T cell repertoires in COVID-19 (TCRdb year 2020). Library construction relied on the immunoSEQ multiplex PCR assay. TCRdb took over this immuneACCESS table, retaining in-frame rearrangements with V and J assigned. Such tables are incomplete; in checked studies, under half of the missing clones stem from an unresolved V gene, and the remainder is unexplained. This sample comprises about 210,000 clones, approximately 86% of them detected only once. The ten largest clones take up about 26% of the sample. The sequenced material came from PBMCs or T cells enriched from blood (not recorded which). These receptors all come from a woman between 40 and 55 years old in a cohort exposed to, infected with or recovered from COVID-19 (not recorded which).

A few counts support this clone. The V gene is TRBV5-1, the J gene TRBJ2-7, with TRBD1 matching 7 bases. The CDR3 runs 15 residues. Germline-derived CDR1 and CDR2 are SGHRS and YFSETQ. The V and J ends lost 3 bases and 6 bases, in that order; junction bases with no gene match: 12. The CDR3 bases are TGCGCCAGCAGCTCGGCCGACAGGGTCCGGAGCGAGCAGTACTTC. This gives the protein CASSSADRVRSEQYF.

This chain joins TRBV5-1 and TRBJ1-2; 7 bases are shared with TRBD1. The CDR3 is made up of 16 amino acids. Germline CDR1 SGHRS, CDR2 YFSETQ. V shed 2 bases, J shed 4 bases, and the junction held 11 bases outside the gene matches. In nucleotides, the CDR3 is TGCGCCAGCAGCTTAGGCCCGGGACAGAGCCCCTATGGCTACACCTTC. Protein product: CASSLGPGQSPYGYTF.

The chain recombines TRBV9 with TRBJ1-3; 8 nucleotides match TRBD1. With 3 bases clipped from V and 4 bases from J, the junction kept 6 bases outside the gene matches. Germline V lookup: CDR1 SGDLS, CDR2 YYNGEE. The CDR3 has 15 residues. DNA of the CDR3: TGTGCCAGCAGCGCCTCAGGGGGCGCCGGAAACACCATATATTTT. Translation: CASSASGGAGNTIYF.

Written as DNA, the CDR3 is TGTGCCACCAGTGATACGGACAGGGTAAAGGACGAGCAGTACTTC. Its translation is CATSDTDRVKDEQYF. This sequence joins TRBV24-1 and TRBJ2-7, with 8 bases that match TRBD1. V trimming: 3 bases; J trimming: 5 bases; junction bases outside the gene matches: 8. The CDR3 has 15 residues. Germline assignment: CDR1 KGHDR and CDR2 SFDVKD.

This chain uses TRBV5-6 with TRBJ2-1; tentative D call: TRBD2 (6 bases). CDR1 is SGHDT and CDR2 is YYEEEE in the germline V gene. CDR3 length: 13 residues. The germline V and J ends were trimmed by 3 bases and 6 bases, with 10 bases remaining between them. As DNA, the CDR3 is TGTGCCAGCAGCTATGGGACTTCCAATGAGCAGTTCTTC. It translates to CASSYGTSNEQFF.

V and J are TRBV11-2 and TRBJ1-5; possible D gene TRBD1, 5 bases. The CDR3 consists of 14 residues. Germline values: CDR1 SGHAT, CDR2 FQNNGV. Trimming removed 5 bases at V and 3 bases at J, with 11 bases between. The CDR3 DNA follows: TGTGCCAGCAGCGGGGGGAGCCCCAATCAGCCCCAGCATTTT. Encoded protein: CASSGGSPNQPQHF.

The rearrangement joins TRBV7-7 to TRBJ1-2; TRBD1 aligns across 7 bases. The CDR3 runs to 14 residues. V lost 5 bases to trimming and J lost 9 bases; unmatched junction nucleotides: 12. Germline V CDR1 and CDR2: SSHAT, FNYEAQ (reference sequence). In DNA form, the CDR3 reads TGTGCCAGCAGCCAAGGGACAGCGAGATCTCGCTACACCTTC. Translated, it gives CASSQGTARSRYTF.

The DNA for the CDR3 is TGTGCCAGCAGCTTAGATGGAGTGACAGGGGGCCGCACGAGGGCTTATGGCTACACCTTC. This encodes CASSLDGVTGGRTRAYGYTF. The J gene is TRBJ1-2, the V gene TRBV11-3; TRBD1 agrees at 10 bases. The CDR3 is 20 residues long. Trimming removed 0 bases from V and 5 bases from J; junction bases left unmatched: 18. In germline, CDR1 is SGHNT, CDR2 YENEEA.

The chain uses TRBV19 and TRBJ1-1, with a tentative D call TRBD1 (6 bases). The germline V gene encodes CDR1 LNHDA and CDR2 SQIVND (reference sequence). Between the trimmed V and J ends, which lost 5 bases and 6 bases, there was a span of 13 bases. This CDR3 has 13 amino acids. For the CDR3, the DNA is TGTGCCAGTAGTTTCCAGGGGAAGGCTGAAGCTTTCTTT. This codes for CASSFQGKAEAFF. Full variable domain (remainder filled in from reference TRBV19 and TRBJ1-1): DGGITQSPKYLFRKEGQNVTLSCEQNLNHDAMYWYRQDPGQGLRLIYYSQIVNDFQKGDIAEGYSVSREKKESFPLTVTSAQKNPTAFYLCASSFQGKAEAFFGQGTRLTVV.

This clone was seen ten or more times. The CDR3 nucleotides are TGTGCCAGCAGCTTAGCGACAGGGGGAACTAATGAAAAACTGTTTTTT. This gives the protein CASSLATGGTNEKLFF. V and J are TRBV7-8 and TRBJ1-4; TRBD1 matches 9 bases. The germline V gene encodes CDR1 SGHVS and CDR2 FQNEAQ. The V and J ends lost 0 bases and 1 base, in that order; junction bases with no gene match: 0. There are 16 residues in the CDR3. Together with reference TRBV7-8 and TRBJ1-4, the CDR3 gives the full variable domain: GAGVSQSPRYKVAKRGQDVALRCDPISGHVSLFWYQQALGQGPEFLTYFQNEAQLDKSGLPSDRFFAERPEGSVSTLKIQRTQQEDSAVYLCASSLATGGTNEKLFFGSGTQLSVL.

This chain joins TRBV2 and TRBJ1-3; the D gene is possibly TRBD1 (5 bases). Deletions cut 0 bases from V and 4 bases from J, with 10 bases between. This CDR3 spans 15 amino acids. Germline V gene lookup returns CDR1 SNHLY and CDR2 FYNNEI. The CDR3 region is CASSEAGTGGNTIYF. Written as DNA, the CDR3 is TGTGCCAGCAGTGAAGCCGGTACAGGAGGAAACACCATATATTTT.

This chain links TRBV11-3 with TRBJ2-2; tentatively, D is TRBD1 (6 bases). Germline CDR1 reads SGHNT; CDR2 reads YENEEA. This CDR3 contains 13 residues. The germline V and J ends were trimmed by 8 bases and 3 bases, with 10 bases remaining between them. CDR3 nucleotide sequence: TGTGCCAGCTGCGGACAGTACACCGGGGAGCTGTTTTTT. Protein: CASCGQYTGELFF.

This clone showed up just once. The chain carries TRBV5-1 and TRBJ2-7; the D is unclear. This CDR3 contains 14 residues. V was clipped by 4 bases and J by 5 bases, with 16 bases between them. The germline V gene has CDR1 SGHRS and CDR2 YFSETQ. The chain's CDR3 is CASSPRGGADEQYF. In DNA form, the CDR3 reads TGCGCCAGCAGCCCGAGAGGTGGAGCCGACGAGCAGTACTTC.

The J gene is TRBJ2-3, the V gene TRBV6-2 or TRBV6-3; 9 nucleotides agree with TRBD1. The junction had 8 bases not matched to a gene; V was cut back by 5 bases and J by 5 bases. Germline lookup yields CDR1 MNHEY and CDR2 SVGEGT. The CDR3 length is 15 residues. CDR3 sequence reads: CASSQRDRAGDTQYF. The CDR3 DNA is TGTGCCAGCAGTCAACGGGACAGGGCAGGAGATACGCAGTATTTT.

The chain employs TRBV7-9 and TRBJ1-3; a possible D gene is TRBD1 (5 bases). V lost 8 bases and J 0 bases, leaving 17 bases between the germline ends. This CDR3 is 16 amino acids long. Looked up from germline, CDR1 is SEHNR and CDR2 is FQNEAQ (reference sequence). CDR3 amino acids: CASLHRADTSGNTIYF. In DNA, the CDR3 is TGTGCCAGCCTGCATAGGGCGGACACCTCTGGAAACACCATATATTTT.

The rearrangement uses TRBV4-1 and TRBJ2-7, with 9 bases matching TRBD1. The CDR3 extends over 14 amino acids. CDR1 MGHRA and CDR2 YSYEKL come from the germline V gene. V was clipped by 4 bases and J by 3 bases; unmatched bases: 4. The CDR3 loop reads CASSPPGQGYEQYF. The CDR3 DNA reads as TGCGCCAGCAGCCCTCCGGGACAGGGCTACGAGCAGTACTTC.

CDR3 nucleotides: TGTGCCAGCAGCGCAATAGCGGGAGAAAACACCGGGGAGCTGTTTTTT. It yields the protein CASSAIAGENTGELFF. The chain joins TRBV9 to TRBJ2-2; 9 positions agree with TRBD2. V shed 3 bases, J shed 2 bases, and the junction held 5 bases outside the gene matches. CDR1 is SGDLS and CDR2 is YYNGEE in the germline V gene. This CDR3 spans 16 amino acids.

This rearrangement joins TRBV3-1 (or the pseudogene TRBV3-2) to TRBJ2-4; TRBD1 matches 8 bases. From germline, CDR1 is LGHDT and CDR2 YNNKEL (reference sequence). Trimming at V came to 3 bases and at J to 4 bases, leaving 5 bases not matched to a gene. The CDR3 has 15 residues. For the CDR3, the DNA is TGTGCCAGCAGCCATCGGAGGACAGGGAAAAACATTCAGTACTTC. Translated: CASSHRRTGKNIQYF.

V is TRBV14 and J is TRBJ1-4; 7 positions match TRBD1. J lost 5 bases, V lost 3 bases, and 6 bases had no gene match. In germline, CDR1 is SGHDN, CDR2 FVKESK. This CDR3 has 15 amino acids. In nucleotides, the CDR3 is TGTGCCAGCAGCCACTTCAGGGGGGCAAATGAAAAACTGTTTTTT. Protein: CASSHFRGANEKLFF.

The gene calls are TRBV7-2 and TRBJ2-3; 12 bases map to TRBD2. Germline V gene lookup returns CDR1 SGHTA and CDR2 FQGNSA. V lost 4 bases and J lost 2; bases outside the gene matches: 4. The CDR3 has 16 residues. CDR3 coding DNA: TGTGCCAGCAGCTCAGGACTAGCGGGGAACACAGATACGCAGTATTTT. Residues: CASSSGLAGNTDTQYF.

This chain connects TRBV4-1 to TRBJ2-2; the match to TRBD1 covers 9 bases. This CDR3 contains 16 residues. The V gene's germline CDR1 is MGHRA and CDR2 YSYEKL. The trim removed 4 bases at V and 6 bases at J, leaving 9 bases unmatched. The CDR3 protein is CASSPEPTGGAGELFF. The CDR3, as DNA: TGCGCCAGCAGCCCCGAACCGACAGGGGGAGCCGGGGAGCTGTTTTTT.

The genes are TRBV25-1 and TRBJ1-6; tentative D call: TRBD1 (5 bases). Germline-derived CDR1 and CDR2 are MGHDK and SYGVNS. There are 15 residues in the CDR3. V gave up 4 bases and J gave up 13 bases, with 20 bases separating them. The CDR3 DNA is TGTGCCAGCAGTGCCTTTTCCGGGGGGGGGTTCCCCCTCCACTTT. It is translated as CASSAFSGGGFPLHF.

The chain joins TRBV4-1 to TRBJ1-2; the match to TRBD1 covers 8 bases. V dropped 1 base and J dropped 4; count of bases not matched to a gene: 8. This CDR3 has 16 residues. Germline lookup yields CDR1 MGHRA and CDR2 YSYEKL. For the CDR3, the DNA is TGCGCCAGCAGCCAAGCACCACAAGGACAGGGCTATGGCTACACCTTC. Its protein product is CASSQAPQGQGYGYTF.

The chain joins TRBV11-3 to TRBJ1-4; the D is unclear. V lost 1 base and J 7 bases, leaving 19 bases between the germline ends. The germline V gene has CDR1 SGHNT and CDR2 YENEEA. The CDR3 totals 17 residues. The DNA of the CDR3 is TGTGCCAGCAGCTTAGGTTCGTTGGGCAGGCCTGGTGAAAAACTGTTTTTT. It codes for CASSLGSLGRPGEKLFF.

On this clone: The sample has other DNA sequences that encode this CDR3 too. This chain joins TRBV19 and TRBJ1-1, with a tentative D call TRBD1 (5 bases). The CDR3 sequence is 14 residues long. Trimming pared 3 bases from V and 0 bases from J, leaving 8 bases between. The V gene's germline CDR1 is LNHDA and CDR2 SQIVND (reference sequence). DNA of the CDR3: TGTGCCAGTAGTATTTCAGGGATGAACACTGAAGCTTTCTTT. Amino acids: CASSISGMNTEAFF.

This CDR3 reads CASSPYWTENEQFF. CDR3 nucleotides: TGTGCCAGCAGTCCGTATTGGACAGAAAATGAGCAGTTCTTC. The chain has TRBV27 and TRBJ2-1, with D perhaps matching TRBD1 (6 bases). The germline CDR1 and CDR2 sequences are MNHEY and SMNVEV (reference sequence). V was clipped by 5 bases and J by 7 bases, with 15 bases between them. The CDR3 runs 14 residues.